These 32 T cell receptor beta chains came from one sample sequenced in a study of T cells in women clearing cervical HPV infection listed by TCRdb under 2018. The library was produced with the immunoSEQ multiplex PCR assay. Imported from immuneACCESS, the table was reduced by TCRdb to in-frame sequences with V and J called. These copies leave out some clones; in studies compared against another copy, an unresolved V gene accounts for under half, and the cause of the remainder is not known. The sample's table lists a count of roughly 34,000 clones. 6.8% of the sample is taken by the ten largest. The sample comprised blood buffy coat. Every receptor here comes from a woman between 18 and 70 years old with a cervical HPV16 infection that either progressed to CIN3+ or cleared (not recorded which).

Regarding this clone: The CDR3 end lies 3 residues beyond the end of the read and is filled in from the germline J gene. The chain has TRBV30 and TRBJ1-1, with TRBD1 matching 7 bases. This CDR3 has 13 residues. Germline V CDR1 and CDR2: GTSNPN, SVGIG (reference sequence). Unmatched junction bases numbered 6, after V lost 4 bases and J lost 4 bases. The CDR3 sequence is CAWIPGQSTEAFF. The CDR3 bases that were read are TGTGCCTGGATCCCGGGACAGAGCACTGAA.

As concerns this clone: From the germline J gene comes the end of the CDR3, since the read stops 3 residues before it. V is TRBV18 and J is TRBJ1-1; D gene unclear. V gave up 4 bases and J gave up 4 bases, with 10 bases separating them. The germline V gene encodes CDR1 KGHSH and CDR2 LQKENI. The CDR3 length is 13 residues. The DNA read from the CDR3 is TGTGCCAGCTCACTCGGTCCCACCACTGAA. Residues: CASSLGPTTE. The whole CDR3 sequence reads CASSLGPTTEAFF.

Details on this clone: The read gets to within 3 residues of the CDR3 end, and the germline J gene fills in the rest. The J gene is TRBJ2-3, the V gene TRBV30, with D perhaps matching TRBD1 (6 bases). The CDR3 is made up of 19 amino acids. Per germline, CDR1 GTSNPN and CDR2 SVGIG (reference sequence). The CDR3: CAWSVGGFKDKEQNQPQYF. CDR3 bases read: TGTGCCTGGAGTGTAGGGGGTTTCAAGGACAAGGAACAAAATCAGCCG.

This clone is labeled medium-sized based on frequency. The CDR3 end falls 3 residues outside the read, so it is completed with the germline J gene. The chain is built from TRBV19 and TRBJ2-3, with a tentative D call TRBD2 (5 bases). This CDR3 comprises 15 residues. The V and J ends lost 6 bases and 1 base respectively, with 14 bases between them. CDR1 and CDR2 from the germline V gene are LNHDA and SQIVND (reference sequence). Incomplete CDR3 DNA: TGTGCCAGTAGCCCAACTAGTATCGGCACAGATACG. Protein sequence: CASSPTSIGTDT. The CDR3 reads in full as CASSPTSIGTDTQYF. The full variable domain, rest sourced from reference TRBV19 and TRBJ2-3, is DGGITQSPKYLFRKEGQNVTLSCEQNLNHDAMYWYRQDPGQGLRLIYYSQIVNDFQKGDIAEGYSVSREKKESFPLTVTSAQKNPTAFYLCASSPTSIGTDTQYFGPGTRLTVL.

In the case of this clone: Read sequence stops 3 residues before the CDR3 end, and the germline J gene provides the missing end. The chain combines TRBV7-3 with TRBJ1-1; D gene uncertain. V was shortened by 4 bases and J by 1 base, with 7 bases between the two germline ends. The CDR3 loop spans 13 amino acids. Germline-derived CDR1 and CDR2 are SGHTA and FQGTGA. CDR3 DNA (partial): TGTGCCAGCAGCTCGCAGAAGAACACTGAA. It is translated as CASSSQKNTE. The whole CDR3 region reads CASSSQKNTEAFF.

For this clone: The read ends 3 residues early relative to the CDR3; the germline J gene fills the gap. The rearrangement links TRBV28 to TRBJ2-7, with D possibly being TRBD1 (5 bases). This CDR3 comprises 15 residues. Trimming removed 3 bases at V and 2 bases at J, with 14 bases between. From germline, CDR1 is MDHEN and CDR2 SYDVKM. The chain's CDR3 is CASSLGSGRAYEQYF. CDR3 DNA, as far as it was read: TGTGCCAGCAGTTTGGGGTCGGGCAGGGCCTACGAG.

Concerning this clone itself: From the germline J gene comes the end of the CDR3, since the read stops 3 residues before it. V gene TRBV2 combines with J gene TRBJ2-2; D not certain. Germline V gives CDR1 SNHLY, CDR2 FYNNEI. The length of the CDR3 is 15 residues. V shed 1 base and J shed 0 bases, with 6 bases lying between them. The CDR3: CASSEGRANTGELFF. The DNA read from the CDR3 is TGTGCCAGCAGTGAAGGTCGGGCGAACACCGGGGAG.

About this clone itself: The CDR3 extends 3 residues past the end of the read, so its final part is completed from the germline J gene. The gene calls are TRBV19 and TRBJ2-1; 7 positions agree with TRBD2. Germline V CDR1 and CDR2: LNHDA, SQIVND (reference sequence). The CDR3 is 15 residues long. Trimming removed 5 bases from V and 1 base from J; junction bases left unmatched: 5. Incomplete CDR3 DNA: TGTGCCAGTAGTCTCCCAGCGGGATCCTACAATGAG. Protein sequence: CASSLPAGSYNE. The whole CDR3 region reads CASSLPAGSYNEQFF.

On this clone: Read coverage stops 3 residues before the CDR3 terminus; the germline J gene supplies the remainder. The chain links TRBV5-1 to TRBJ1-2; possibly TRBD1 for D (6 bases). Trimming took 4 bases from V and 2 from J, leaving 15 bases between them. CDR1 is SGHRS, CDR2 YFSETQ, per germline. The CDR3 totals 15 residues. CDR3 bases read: TGCGCCAGCAGCCCTGGGACATCTAACAACTATGGC. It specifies CASSPGTSNNYG. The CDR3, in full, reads CASSPGTSNNYGYTF.

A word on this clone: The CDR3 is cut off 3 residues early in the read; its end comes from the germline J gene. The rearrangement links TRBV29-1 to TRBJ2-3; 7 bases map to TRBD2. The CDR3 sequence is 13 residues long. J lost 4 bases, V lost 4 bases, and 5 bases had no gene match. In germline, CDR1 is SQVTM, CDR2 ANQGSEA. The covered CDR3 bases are TGCAGCGTTGTTGGCGGGAGTTCAGATACG. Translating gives CSVVGGSSDT. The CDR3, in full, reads CSVVGGSSDTQYF.

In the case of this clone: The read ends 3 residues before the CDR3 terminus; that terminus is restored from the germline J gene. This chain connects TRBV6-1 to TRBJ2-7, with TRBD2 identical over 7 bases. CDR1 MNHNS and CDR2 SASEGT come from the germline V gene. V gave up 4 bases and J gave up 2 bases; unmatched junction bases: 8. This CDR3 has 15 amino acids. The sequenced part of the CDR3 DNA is TGTGCCAGCAGTGCCCCGCAGGCGGGGGCCTACGAG. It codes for CASSAPQAGAYE. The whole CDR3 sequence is CASSAPQAGAYEQYF.

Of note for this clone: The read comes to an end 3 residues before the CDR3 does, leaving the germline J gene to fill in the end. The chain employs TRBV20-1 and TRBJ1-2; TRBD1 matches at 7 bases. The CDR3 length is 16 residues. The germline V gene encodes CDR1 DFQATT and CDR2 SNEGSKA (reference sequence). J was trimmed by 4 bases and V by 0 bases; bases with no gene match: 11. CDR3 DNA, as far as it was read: TGCAGTGCTAGAGATAGGGGGCGGACCCCGTTCTATGGC. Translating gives CSARDRGRTPFYG. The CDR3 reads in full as CSARDRGRTPFYGYTF.

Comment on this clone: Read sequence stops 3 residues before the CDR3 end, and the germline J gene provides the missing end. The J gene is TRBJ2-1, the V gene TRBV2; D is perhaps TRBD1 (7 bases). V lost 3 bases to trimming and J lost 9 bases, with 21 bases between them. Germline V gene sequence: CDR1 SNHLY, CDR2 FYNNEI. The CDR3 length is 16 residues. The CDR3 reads CASSEGGGTVKGEQFF. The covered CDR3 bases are TGTGCCAGCAGTGAGGGTGGCGGGACAGTTAAAGGTGAG.

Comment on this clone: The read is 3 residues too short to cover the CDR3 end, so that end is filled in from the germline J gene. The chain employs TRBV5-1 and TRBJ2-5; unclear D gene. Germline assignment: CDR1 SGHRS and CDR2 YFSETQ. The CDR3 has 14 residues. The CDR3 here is CASSLATRTDTQYF. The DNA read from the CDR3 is TGCGCCAGCAGCTTGGCGACCCGCACAGATACC.

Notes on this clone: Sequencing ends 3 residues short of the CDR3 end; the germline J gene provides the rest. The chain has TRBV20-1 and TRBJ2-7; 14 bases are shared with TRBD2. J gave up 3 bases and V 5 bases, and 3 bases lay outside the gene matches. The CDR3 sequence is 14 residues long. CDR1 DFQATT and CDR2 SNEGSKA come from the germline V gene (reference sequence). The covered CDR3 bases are TGCAGTGCTGGGACTAGCGGGAGTTTCTACGAG. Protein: CSAGTSGSFYE. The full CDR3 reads CSAGTSGSFYEQYF.

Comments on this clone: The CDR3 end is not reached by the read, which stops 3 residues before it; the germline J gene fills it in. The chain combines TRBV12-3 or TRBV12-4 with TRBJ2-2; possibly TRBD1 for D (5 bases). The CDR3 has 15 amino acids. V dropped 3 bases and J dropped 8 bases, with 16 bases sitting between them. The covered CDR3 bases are TGTGCCAGCAGTTTGCAGGGTCCCATCGGTGGGGAG. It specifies CASSLQGPIGGE. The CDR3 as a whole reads CASSLQGPIGGELFF.

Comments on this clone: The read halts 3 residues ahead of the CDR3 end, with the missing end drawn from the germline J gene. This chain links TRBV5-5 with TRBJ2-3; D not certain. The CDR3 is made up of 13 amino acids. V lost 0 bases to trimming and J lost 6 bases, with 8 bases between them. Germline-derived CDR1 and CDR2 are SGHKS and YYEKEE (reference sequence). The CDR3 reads CASSLESADTQYF. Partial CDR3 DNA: TGTGCCAGCAGCTTGGAGAGCGCGGATACG.

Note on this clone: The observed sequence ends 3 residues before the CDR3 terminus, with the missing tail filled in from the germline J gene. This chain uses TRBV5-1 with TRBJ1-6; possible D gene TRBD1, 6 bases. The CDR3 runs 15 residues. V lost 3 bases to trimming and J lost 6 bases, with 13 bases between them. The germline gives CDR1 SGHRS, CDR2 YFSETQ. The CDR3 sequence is CASSSDRSSNSPLHF. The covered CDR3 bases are TGCGCCAGCAGCTCCGACAGGTCGAGTAATTCACCC.

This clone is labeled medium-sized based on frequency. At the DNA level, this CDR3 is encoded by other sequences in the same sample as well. CDR3 bases read: TGTGCCAGCTCACCACCGGTCGCGGGGTTTGTCTACGAG. This sequence encodes CASSPPVAGFVYE. Given in full, the CDR3 is CASSPPVAGFVYEQYF. J is TRBJ2-7 and V is TRBV18; D might be TRBD2 (6 bases). The missing CDR3 end, 3 residues past where the read stops, is filled in from the germline J gene. Germline CDR1 and CDR2: KGHSH and LQKENI. The germline V and J ends were trimmed by 0 bases and 3 bases, with 15 bases remaining between them. The CDR3 is made up of 16 amino acids.

Incomplete CDR3 DNA: TGTGCCAGTAGTACACGGACAGGATCCTCCTACGAG. It specifies CASSTRTGSSYE. The complete CDR3 protein is CASSTRTGSSYEQYF. V and J are TRBV19 and TRBJ2-7; 7 bases agree with TRBD1. Coverage ceases 3 residues before the CDR3 finishes, and the germline J gene fills in the end. Germline V gene lookup returns CDR1 LNHDA and CDR2 SQIVND (reference sequence). CDR3 length: 15 residues. V lost 4 bases to trimming and J lost 0 bases; unmatched junction nucleotides: 6.

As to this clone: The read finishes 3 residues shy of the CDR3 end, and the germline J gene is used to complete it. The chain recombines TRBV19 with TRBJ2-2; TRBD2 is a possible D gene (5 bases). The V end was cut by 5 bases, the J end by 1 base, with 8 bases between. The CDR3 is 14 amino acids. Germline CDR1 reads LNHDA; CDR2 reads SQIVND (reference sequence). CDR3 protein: CASSLSGNTGELFF. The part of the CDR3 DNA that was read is TGTGCCAGTAGTCTAAGCGGGAACACCGGGGAG.

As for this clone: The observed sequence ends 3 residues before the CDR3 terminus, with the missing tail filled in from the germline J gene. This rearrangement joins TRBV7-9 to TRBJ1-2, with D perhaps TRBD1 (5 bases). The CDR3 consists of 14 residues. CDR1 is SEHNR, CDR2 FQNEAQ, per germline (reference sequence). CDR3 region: CASSLEGAFHDYTF. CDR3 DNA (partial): TGTGCCAGCAGCTTAGAAGGGGCCTTCCACGAC.

The CDR3 is CSAWYTGGQNYNEQFF. The DNA read from the CDR3 is TGCAGTGCTTGGTACACGGGGGGTCAAAATTACAATGAG. The rearrangement joins TRBV20-1 to TRBJ2-1; TRBD2 matches at 7 bases. The read finishes 3 residues shy of the CDR3 end, and the germline J gene is used to complete it. This CDR3 comprises 16 residues. Germline V CDR1 and CDR2: DFQATT, SNEGSKA (reference sequence). Losses at the gene ends were 5 bases for V and 4 bases for J; bases not matched to a gene: 14.

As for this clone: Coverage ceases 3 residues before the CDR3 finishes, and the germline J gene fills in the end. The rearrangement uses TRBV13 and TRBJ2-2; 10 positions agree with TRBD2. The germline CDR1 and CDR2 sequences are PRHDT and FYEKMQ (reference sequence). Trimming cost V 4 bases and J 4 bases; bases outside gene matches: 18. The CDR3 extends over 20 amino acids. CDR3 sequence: CASSSYGASGSIRGTGELFF. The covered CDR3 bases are TGTGCCAGCAGCTCTTACGGGGCTAGCGGGAGTATCCGTGGCACCGGGGAG.

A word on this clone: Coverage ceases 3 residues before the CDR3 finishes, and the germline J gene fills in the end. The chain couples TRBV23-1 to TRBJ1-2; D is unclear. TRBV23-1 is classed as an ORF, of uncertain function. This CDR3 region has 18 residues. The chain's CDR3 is CASSPGLVNERPNYDYTF. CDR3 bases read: TGCGCCAGCAGTCCGGGGTTAGTCAATGAACGACCCAATTACGAC.

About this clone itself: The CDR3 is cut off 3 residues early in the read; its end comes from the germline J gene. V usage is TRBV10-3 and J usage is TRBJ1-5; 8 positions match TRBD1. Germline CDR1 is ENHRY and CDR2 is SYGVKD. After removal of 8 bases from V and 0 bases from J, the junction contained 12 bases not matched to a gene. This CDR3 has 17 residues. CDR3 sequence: CAIGGGDRSNSNQPQHF. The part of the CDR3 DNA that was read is TGTGCCATCGGTGGGGGGGACAGGTCAAATAGCAATCAGCCC.

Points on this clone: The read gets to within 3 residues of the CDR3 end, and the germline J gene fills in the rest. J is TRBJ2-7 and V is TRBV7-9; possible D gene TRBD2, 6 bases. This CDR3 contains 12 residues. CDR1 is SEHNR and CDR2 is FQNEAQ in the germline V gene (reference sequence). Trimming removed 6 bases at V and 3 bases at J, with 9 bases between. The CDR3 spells CASRWGDYEQYF. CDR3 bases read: TGTGCCAGCAGGTGGGGGGACTACGAG. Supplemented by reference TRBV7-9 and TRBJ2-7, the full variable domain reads DTGVSQNPRHKITKRGQNVTFRCDPISEHNRLYWYRQTLGQGPEFLTYFQNEAQLEKSRLLSDRFSAERPKGSFSTLEIQRTEQGDSAMYLCASRWGDYEQYFGPGTRLTVT.

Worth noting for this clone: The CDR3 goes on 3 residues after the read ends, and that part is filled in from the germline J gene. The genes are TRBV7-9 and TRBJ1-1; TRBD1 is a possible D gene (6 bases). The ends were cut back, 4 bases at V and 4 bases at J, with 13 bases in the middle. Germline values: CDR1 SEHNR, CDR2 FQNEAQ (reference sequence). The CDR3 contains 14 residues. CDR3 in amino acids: CASSSKQGGTEAFF. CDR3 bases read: TGTGCCAGCAGCTCAAAACAGGGAGGCACTGAA. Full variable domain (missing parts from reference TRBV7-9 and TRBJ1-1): DTGVSQNPRHKITKRGQNVTFRCDPISEHNRLYWYRQTLGQGPEFLTYFQNEAQLEKSRLLSDRFSAERPKGSFSTLEIQRTEQGDSAMYLCASSSKQGGTEAFFGQGTRLTVV.

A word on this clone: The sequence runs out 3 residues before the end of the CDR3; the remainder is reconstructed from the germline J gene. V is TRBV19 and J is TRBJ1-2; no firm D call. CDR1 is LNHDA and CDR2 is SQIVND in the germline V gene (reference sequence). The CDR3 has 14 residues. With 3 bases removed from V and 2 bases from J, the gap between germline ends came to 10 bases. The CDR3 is CASSMLLPNYGYTF. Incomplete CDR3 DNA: TGTGCCAGTAGTATGCTATTACCAAACTATGGC. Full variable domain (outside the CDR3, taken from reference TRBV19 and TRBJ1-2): DGGITQSPKYLFRKEGQNVTLSCEQNLNHDAMYWYRQDPGQGLRLIYYSQIVNDFQKGDIAEGYSVSREKKESFPLTVTSAQKNPTAFYLCASSMLLPNYGYTFGSGTRLTVV.

The CDR3 bases that were read are TGTGCCAGCAGCGGCCCTAGCGGCCCCTCCTACGAG. Protein product: CASSGPSGPSYE. The CDR3 in its entirety is CASSGPSGPSYEQYF. The chain is built from TRBV7-6 and TRBJ2-7; 7 bases map to TRBD2. Read coverage stops 3 residues before the CDR3 terminus; the germline J gene supplies the remainder. The CDR3 totals 15 residues. Per germline, CDR1 SGHVS and CDR2 FNYEAQ. The V segment lost 5 bases and the J segment 0 bases; nucleotides outside the gene matches: 7.

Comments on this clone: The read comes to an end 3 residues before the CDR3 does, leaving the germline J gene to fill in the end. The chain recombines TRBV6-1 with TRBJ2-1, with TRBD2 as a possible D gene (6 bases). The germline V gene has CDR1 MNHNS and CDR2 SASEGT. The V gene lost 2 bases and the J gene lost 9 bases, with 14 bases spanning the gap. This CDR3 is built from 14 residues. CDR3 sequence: CASSERLTRLEQFF. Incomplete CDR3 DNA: TGTGCCAGCAGTGAACGTTTGACTAGACTTGAG.

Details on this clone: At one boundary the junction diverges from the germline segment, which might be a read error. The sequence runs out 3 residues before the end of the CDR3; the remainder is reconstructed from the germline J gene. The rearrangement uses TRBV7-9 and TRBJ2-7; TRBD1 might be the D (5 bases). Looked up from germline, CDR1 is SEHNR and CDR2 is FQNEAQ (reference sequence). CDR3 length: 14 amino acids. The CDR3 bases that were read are TGTGCCTGCAGCCATAGGAACAGGAACTACGAG. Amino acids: CACSHRNRNYE. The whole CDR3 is CACSHRNRNYEQYF.